This T cell receptor (beta chain) emerged from a study of long-term antiretroviral therapy in people with HIV. Study conclusions and caveats: Older ART regimens may have been in use when blood was drawn between about 2004 and 2017. In HIV, the repertoires covered a tighter span of CDR3 lengths than in controls. Records did not include ART adherence, viral resistance or therapy changes.

Germline V gene sequence: CDR1 GTSNPN, CDR2 SVGIG (reference sequence). The V end lost 3 bases, the J end lost 2 bases, and 20 bases lay between the germline ends. This CDR3 region has 16 residues. Run at survey level, the immunoSEQ assay was version v3.0. Sequenced by immunoSEQ multiplex PCR; TCRdb stores in-frame clones only, minus some. The table includes around 20,000 clones, about 78% detected once. With respect to this clone: The antigen is undetermined.

This TCR came from a woman aged 50 to 65 with HIV. This rearrangement joins TRBV30 to TRBJ2-7, with D perhaps matching TRBD1 or TRBD2 (5 bases each). Sequenced here: unsorted PBMCs, sampled 0.3 years after starting antiretroviral therapy. CDR3 nucleotides: TGTGCCTGGAGCAAAACCACGGGACGTCATACCTACGAGCAGTACTTC. This sequence encodes CAWSKTTGRHTYEQYF.